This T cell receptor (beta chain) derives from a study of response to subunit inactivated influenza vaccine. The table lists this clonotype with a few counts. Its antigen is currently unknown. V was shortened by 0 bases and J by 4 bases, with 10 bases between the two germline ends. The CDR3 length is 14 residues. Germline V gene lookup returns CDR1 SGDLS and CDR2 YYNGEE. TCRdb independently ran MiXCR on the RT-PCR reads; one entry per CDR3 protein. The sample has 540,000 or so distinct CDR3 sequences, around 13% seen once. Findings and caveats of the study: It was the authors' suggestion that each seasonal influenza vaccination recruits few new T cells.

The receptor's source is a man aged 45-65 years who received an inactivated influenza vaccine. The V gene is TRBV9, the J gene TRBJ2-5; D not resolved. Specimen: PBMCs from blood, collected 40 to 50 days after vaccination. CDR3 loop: CASSVGGTGETQYF. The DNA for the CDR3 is TGTGCCAGCAGCGTAGGGGGTACGGGAGAGACCCAGTACTTC.